This section outlines one T cell receptor beta chain sequence together with its context. The antigen remains unidentified. Germline loops: CDR1 DFQATT, CDR2 SNEGSKA (reference sequence). Trimming pared 2 bases from V and 9 bases from J, leaving 8 bases between. The CDR3 totals 11 residues. TCRdb reanalysed the 5' RACE reads using MiXCR and keeps one entry per CDR3 protein. Of 1,800,000 or so distinct CDR3 sequences in the sample, roughly a third are singletons; the top ten hold over 0.25%. The sample comes from a study of identical twins. Study-level findings and limits: Twins shared beta out-of-frame sequences in excess, but this excess was weaker.

The V gene is TRBV20-1, the J gene TRBJ2-1; D gene unclear. The clonotype was recovered from a newborn girl in good health. Source material: cord blood. The CDR3 reads CSARRPSEQFF. CDR3 coding DNA: TGCAGTGCTAGACGGCCGTCTGAGCAGTTCTTC.